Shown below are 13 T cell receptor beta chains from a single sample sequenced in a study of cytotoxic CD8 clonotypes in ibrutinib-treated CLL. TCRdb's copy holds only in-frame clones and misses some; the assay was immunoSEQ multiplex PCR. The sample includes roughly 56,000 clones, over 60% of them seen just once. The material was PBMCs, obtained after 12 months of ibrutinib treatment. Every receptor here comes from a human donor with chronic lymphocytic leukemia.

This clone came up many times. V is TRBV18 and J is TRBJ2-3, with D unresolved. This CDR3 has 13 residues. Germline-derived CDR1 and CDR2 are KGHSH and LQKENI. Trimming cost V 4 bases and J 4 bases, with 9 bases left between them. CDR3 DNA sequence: TGTGCCAGCTCACTCACAGTTTCAGATACGCAGTATTTT. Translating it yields CASSLTVSDTQYF.

CDR3 loop: CASSPPNEQPQHF. The CDR3 nucleotides are TGTGCCAGCTCACCGCCCAACGAGCAGCCCCAGCATTTT. This chain links TRBV18 with TRBJ1-5; the D is unclear. The V gene's germline CDR1 is KGHSH and CDR2 LQKENI. The CDR3 has 13 amino acids. V was clipped by 3 bases and J by 7 bases, with 10 bases between them.

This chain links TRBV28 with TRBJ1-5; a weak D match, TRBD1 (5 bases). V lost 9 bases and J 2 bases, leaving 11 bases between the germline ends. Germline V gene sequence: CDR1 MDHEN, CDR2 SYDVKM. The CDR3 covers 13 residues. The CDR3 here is CASRGGGNQPQHF. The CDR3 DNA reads TGTGCCAGTAGGGGTGGTGGCAATCAGCCCCAGCATTTT.

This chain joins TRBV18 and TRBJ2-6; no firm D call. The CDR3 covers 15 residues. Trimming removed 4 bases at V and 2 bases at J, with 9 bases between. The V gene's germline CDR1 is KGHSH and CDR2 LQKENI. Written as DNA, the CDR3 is TGTGCCAGCTCACAGTATCCTACTGGGGCCAACGTCCTGACTTTC. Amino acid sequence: CASSQYPTGANVLTF.

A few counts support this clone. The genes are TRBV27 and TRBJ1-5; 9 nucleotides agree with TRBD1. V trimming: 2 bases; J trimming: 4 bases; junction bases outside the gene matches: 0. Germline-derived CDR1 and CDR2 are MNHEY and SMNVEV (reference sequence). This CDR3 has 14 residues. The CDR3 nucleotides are TGTGCCAGCAGTTTAGGACAGGGGAATCAGCCCCAGCATTTT. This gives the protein CASSLGQGNQPQHF.

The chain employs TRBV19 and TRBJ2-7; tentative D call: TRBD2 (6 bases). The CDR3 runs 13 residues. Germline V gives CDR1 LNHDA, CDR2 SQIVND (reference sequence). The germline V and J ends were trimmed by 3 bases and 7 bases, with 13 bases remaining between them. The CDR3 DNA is TGTGCCAGTAGTATCGAACTAGCTGGGGAGCAGTACTTC. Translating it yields CASSIELAGEQYF.

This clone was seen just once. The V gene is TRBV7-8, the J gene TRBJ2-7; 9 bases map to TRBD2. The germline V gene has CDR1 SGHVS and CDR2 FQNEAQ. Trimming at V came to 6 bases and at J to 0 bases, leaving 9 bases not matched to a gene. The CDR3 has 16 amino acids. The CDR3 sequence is CASRVSGTSLSYEQYF. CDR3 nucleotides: TGTGCCAGCAGGGTGTCCGGGACTAGCCTCTCCTACGAGCAGTACTTC.

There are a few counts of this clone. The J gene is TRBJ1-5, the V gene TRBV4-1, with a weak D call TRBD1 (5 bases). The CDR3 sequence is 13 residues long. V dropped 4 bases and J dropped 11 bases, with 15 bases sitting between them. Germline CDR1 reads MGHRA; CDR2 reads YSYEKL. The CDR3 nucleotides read TGCGCCAGCAGCCCACGGGGGATTGACGCCCAGCATTTT. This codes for CASSPRGIDAQHF.

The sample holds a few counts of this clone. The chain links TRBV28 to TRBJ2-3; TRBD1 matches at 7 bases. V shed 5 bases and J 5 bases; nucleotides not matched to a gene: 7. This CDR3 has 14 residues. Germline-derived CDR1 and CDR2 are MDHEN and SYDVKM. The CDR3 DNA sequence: TGTGCCAGCAGTCCTTCGGGGACAGTAGATACGCAGTATTTT. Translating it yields CASSPSGTVDTQYF.

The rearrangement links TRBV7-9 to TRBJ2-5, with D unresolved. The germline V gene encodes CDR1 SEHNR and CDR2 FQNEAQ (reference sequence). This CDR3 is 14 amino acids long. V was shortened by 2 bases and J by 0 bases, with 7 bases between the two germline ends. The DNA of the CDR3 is TGTGCCAGCAGCTTAAGCGCGTACCAAGAGACCCAGTACTTC. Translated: CASSLSAYQETQYF.

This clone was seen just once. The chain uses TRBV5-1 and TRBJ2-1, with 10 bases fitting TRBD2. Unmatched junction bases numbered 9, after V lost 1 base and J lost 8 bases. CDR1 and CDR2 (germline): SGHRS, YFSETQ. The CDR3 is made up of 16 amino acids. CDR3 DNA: TGCGCCAGCAGCTTGCCCGCGGCTAGCGGGAGCGATGAGCAGTTCTTC. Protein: CASSLPAASGSDEQFF.

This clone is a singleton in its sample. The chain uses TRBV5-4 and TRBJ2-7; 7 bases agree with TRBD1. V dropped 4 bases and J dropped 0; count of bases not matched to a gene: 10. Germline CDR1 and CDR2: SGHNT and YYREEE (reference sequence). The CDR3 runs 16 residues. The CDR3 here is CASSRDSLASSYEQYF. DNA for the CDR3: TGTGCCAGCAGCCGGGACAGCCTGGCCTCCTCCTACGAGCAGTACTTC. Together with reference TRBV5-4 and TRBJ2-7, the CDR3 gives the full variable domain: ETGVTQSPTHLIKTRGQQVTLRCSSQSGHNTVSWYQQALGQGPQFIFQYYREEENGRGNFPPRFSGLQFPNYSSELNVNALELDDSALYLCASSRDSLASSYEQYFGPGTRLTVT.

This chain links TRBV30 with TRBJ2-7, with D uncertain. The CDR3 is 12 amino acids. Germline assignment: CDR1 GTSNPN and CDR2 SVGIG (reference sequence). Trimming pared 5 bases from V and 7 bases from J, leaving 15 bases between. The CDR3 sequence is CAWGPSHWEQYF. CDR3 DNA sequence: TGTGCCTGGGGGCCGTCTCATTGGGAGCAGTACTTC.